This T cell receptor beta chain was captured by sequencing in a study of blood T cell repertoires in COVID-19. Study-level background: COVID-19 samples, acute and convalescent, were from the United States, Italy and Spain. Sources were T cells, B-cell-depleted T cells, or PBMCs; the material itself was cDNA or gDNA.

The CDR3 sequence is 13 residues long. V gave up 0 bases and J gave up 4 bases, with 6 bases separating them. CDR1 and CDR2 from the germline V gene are MNHEY and SMNVEV (reference sequence). The protocol was immunoSEQ multiplex PCR, while the TCRdb copy is restricted to in-frame clones and leaves out a portion. Seen here are under 65,000 clones, about 81% observed once, and the top ten hold about 30%. Input material: peripheral blood. The chain combines TRBV27 with TRBJ1-1; D unclear. The origin of this receptor is a man aged 60 to 69 with COVID-19, enrolled during active disease. CDR3 bases: TGTGCCAGCAGTTTATCCTGGCTCACTGAAGCTTTCTTT. This codes for CASSLSWLTEAFF.